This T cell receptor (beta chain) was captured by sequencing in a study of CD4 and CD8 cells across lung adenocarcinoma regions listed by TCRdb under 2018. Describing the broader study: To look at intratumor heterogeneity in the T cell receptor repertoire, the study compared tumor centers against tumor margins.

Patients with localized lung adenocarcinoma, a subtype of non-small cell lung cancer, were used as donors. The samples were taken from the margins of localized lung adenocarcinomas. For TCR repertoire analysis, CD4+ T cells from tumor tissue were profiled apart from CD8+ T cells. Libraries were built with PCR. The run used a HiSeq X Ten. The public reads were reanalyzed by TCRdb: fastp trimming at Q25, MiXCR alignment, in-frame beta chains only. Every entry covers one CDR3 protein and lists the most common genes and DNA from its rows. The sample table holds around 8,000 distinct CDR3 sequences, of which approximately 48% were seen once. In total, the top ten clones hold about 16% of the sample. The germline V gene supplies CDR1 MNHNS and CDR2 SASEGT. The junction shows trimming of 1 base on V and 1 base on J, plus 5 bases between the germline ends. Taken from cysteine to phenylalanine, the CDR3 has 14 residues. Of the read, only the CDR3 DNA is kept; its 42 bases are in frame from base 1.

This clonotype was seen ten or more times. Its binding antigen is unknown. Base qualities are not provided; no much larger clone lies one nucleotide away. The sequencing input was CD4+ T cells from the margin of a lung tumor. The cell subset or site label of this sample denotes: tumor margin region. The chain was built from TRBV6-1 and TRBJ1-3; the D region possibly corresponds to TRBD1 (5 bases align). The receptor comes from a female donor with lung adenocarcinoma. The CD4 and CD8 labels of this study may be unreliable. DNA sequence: TGTGCCAGCAGTGAAGGGGGGTCTGGAAACACCATATATTTT. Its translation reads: CASSEGGSGNTIYF.